This T cell receptor beta chain was profiled in a study of cytomegalovirus exposure and HLA in healthy donors. It was with 60 Vbeta and 13 Jbeta primers that the PCR ran. The data were produced by immunoSEQ multiplex PCR, yet TCRdb's version contains in-frame clones alone and is incomplete. The sample includes some 120,000 clones. Points from the study as a whole: Several of the most significant clusters were apparently associated with common viral pathogens in a later analysis. HLA restriction was apparent for most CMV-associated TCR beta chains in a later analysis. CMV antigen specificity was confirmed in vitro for a few CMV-associated chains. Later genetic work tied a missense DCLRE1C variant to beta-chain V and J trimming.

The CDR3 totals 13 residues. Trimming stripped 10 bases from V and 3 bases from J, with 15 bases between. Germline values: CDR1 MNHNY, CDR2 SVGAGI (reference sequence). Of note for this clone: Its antigen is currently unknown. The same CDR3 also results from other DNA sequences found in this sample.

This sequence joins TRBV6-6 and TRBJ1-2; a possible D gene is TRBD1 (5 bases). Sequenced input: PBMCs. The TCR comes from a woman in her fifties or sixties in good health and CMV-seronegative. The chain's CDR3 is CATTGGVDYGYTF. DNA for the CDR3: TGTGCCACAACGGGAGGGGTCGACTATGGCTACACCTTC.